A single sample is the source of the 2 T cell receptor beta chains below, sequenced in a study of shared clonotypes between healthy human individuals. The assay was immunoSEQ multiplex PCR, and TCRdb's table has in-frame clones only and misses some. This sample carries around 440,000 clones, approximately 71% of them seen once, and the ten largest clones take 12%. Sequenced sample: PBMCs. These receptors all stem from a woman aged 40 to 50 in good health. Some clones in this sample may be carry-over from other donors' samples.

This CDR3 reads CASSVEGWGYTF. CDR3 in DNA: TGTGCCAGCAGCGTAGAGGGCTGGGGCTACACCTTC. The V call is TRBV9, the J call TRBJ1-2; D unclear. From germline, CDR1 is SGDLS and CDR2 YYNGEE. The CDR3 consists of 12 residues. Between the trimmed V and J ends, which lost 0 bases and 8 bases, there was a span of 8 bases.

This clone was seen only a few times. The chain is built from TRBV7-8 and TRBJ2-5; D is uncertain. The CDR3 has 13 amino acids. Trimming cost V 4 bases and J 4 bases, with 10 bases left between them. Germline lookup yields CDR1 SGHVS and CDR2 FQNEAQ. CDR3 sequence: CASSSRIGETQYF. The CDR3 nucleotides are TGTGCCAGCAGCTCGAGAATAGGAGAGACCCAGTACTTC.